The source of this TCR beta chain is a study of blood T cell repertoires in COVID-19. The table lists this clone with a count of one. Clones were read by immunoSEQ multiplex PCR, and TCRdb kept only the in-frame ones, dropping some. The profile shows 250,000 to 400,000 clones, about 87% of them singletons. V gave up 2 bases and J gave up 1 base, with 11 bases separating them. CDR1 is MDHEN, CDR2 SYDVKM, per germline. The CDR3 runs to 15 residues. Sequences were obtained from peripheral blood. The sequence derives from a woman under 40 with COVID-19, enrolled during active disease. The chain employs TRBV28 and TRBJ1-2; possibly TRBD1 for D (5 bases). The CDR3, as DNA: TGTGCCAGCAGTTTAGGAGACAGTTATAACTATGGCTACACCTTC. The encoded protein is CASSLGDSYNYGYTF.